This TCR beta chain was captured by sequencing in a study of vaccination and CD4 T cells after COVID-19. Study details: A median of approximately 96 days (range 35 to 161) separated diagnosis from post-COVID sampling. Ranging from 14 to 241, the interval between dose two and post-vaccine sampling had a median of approximately 70 days.

Cultured CD4+ T cells had their DNA profiled by the Oncomine TCR Beta short-read assay. TCRdb ran MiXCR on the PCR reads and lists one entry per CDR3 protein. The repertoire consists of roughly 7,000 distinct CDR3 sequences, with about 41% occurring once and the leading ten covering 30% to 45%. CDR1 and CDR2 (germline): LNHDA, SQIVND (reference sequence). CDR3 length: 13 amino acids. Trimming removed 4 bases from V and 0 bases from J, with 4 bases in between. Treatment indicated: approximately 9-day PBMC culture with coronavirus spike peptide pools or control peptides (ViraFEST assay). Gathering of the CD4+ T cells, from the unexposed donor, took place before the COVID-19 pandemic (2011-2018). PBMC cultures, at approximately 2 million cells per well, received roughly 10 IU/ml IL-2 and roughly 9.4 ug/ml peptide pools. Both SARS-CoV-2 S/N and four cold-coronavirus spikes were used, cells permitting, to probe CD4+ T cells of unexposed donors.

With regard to this clonotype: Its antigen remains unidentified.

The sequencing sample was made of CD4+ T cells from blood, cultured in vitro. The source is a human donor in good health. The chain carries TRBV19 and TRBJ1-5; no definite D call. CDR3 sequence reads: CASSKGSNQPQHF. DNA of the CDR3: TGTGCCAGTAGTAAAGGTAGCAATCAGCCCCAGCATTTT.